What follows are 27 T cell receptor beta chains derived from one specimen sequenced in a study of CXCR3-negative and CXCR3-positive naive CD8 T cells. Libraries of TRB cDNA were made by 5' RACE and carried UMIs. TCRdb reanalyzed the 5' RACE reads, giving one entry per CDR3 protein sequence and no DNA. The sample has 100,000 to 150,000 distinct CDR3 sequences. The sample comprised naive CXCR3- CD8+ T cells from blood. The subset denotes: CD45RO-CCR7+CD27+CD95- naive CD8+ T cells lacking CXCR3 (TNR3-). All receptors come from a human donor in good health. Some clones in this sample may be carry-over from other donors' samples.

V gene TRBV5-6 combines with J gene TRBJ2-1; the D call of TRBD2 rests on TCRdb alone, since no DNA is present to check it. The CDR3 totals 16 residues. CDR1 is SGHDT, CDR2 YYEEEE, per germline. The CDR3 reads CASSLGLGGGGDEQFF.

The chain is built from TRBV7-2 and TRBJ1-2; TCRdb indicates TRBD1, and absent DNA this call remains unverified. The germline CDR1 and CDR2 sequences are SGHTA and FQGNSA. This CDR3 region has 12 residues. The CDR3 region is CASSFTGVGYTF.

This sequence joins TRBV14 and TRBJ2-7; TCRdb selects TRBD2, and the lack of DNA leaves this call unchecked. Germline assignment: CDR1 SGHDN and CDR2 FVKESK. The CDR3 is made up of 17 amino acids. The CDR3 sequence: CASSQDALAGVVREQYF.

The rearrangement joins TRBV29-1 to TRBJ2-5; TCRdb designates TRBD1, a call that cannot be tested without DNA. The germline V gene encodes CDR1 SQVTM and CDR2 ANQGSEA. The CDR3 length is 12 residues. CDR3 in amino acids: CSVDWGLETQYF.

The genes are TRBV14 and TRBJ1-2; TCRdb's D call of TRBD1 is untestable without DNA. There are 17 residues in the CDR3. Germline-derived CDR1 and CDR2 are SGHDN and FVKESK. CDR3 in amino acids: CASSLNGQGAANYGYTF.

The chain carries TRBV6-2 or TRBV6-3 and TRBJ2-1; the D call of TRBD2 rests on TCRdb alone, since no DNA is present to check it. The CDR3 has 18 residues. CDR1 is MNHEY, CDR2 SVGEGT, per germline. Here the CDR3 reads CASSGLAGGISSYNEQFF.

The V gene is TRBV27, the J gene TRBJ1-1. Germline V lookup: CDR1 MNHEY, CDR2 SMNVEV (reference sequence). CDR3 length equals 15 residues. CDR3 sequence: CASSLSGYMNTEAFF.

The CDR3 protein is CASSRAISLAGVEQYF. The chain carries TRBV4-1 and TRBJ2-7; as DNA is missing, the TRBD2 call by TCRdb cannot be tested. CDR1 is MGHRA, CDR2 YSYEKL, per germline. This CDR3 is 16 amino acids long.

The CDR3 sequence is CSARDEGLRLRETQYF. The chain carries TRBV20-1 and TRBJ2-5; TCRdb's assignment of TRBD2 cannot be checked, as there is no DNA. Looked up from germline, CDR1 is DFQATT and CDR2 is SNEGSKA (reference sequence). This CDR3 is 16 amino acids long.

This chain links TRBV7-9 with TRBJ2-1; TCRdb outputs TRBD1, but without DNA this stays unchecked. The CDR3 has 16 residues. CDR1 SEHNR and CDR2 FQNEAQ come from the germline V gene (reference sequence). The CDR3: CASSDTGQGVYNEQFF.

The CDR3 protein is CSVESETLPYEQYF. This sequence joins TRBV29-1 and TRBJ2-7. CDR1 and CDR2 from the germline V gene are SQVTM and ANQGSEA. The CDR3 is 14 residues long.

The chain carries TRBV6-1 and TRBJ2-7; the TCRdb call, TRBD2, lacks DNA for checking. CDR3 length: 15 residues. CDR1 and CDR2 (germline): MNHNS, SASEGT. CDR3 region: CASSDQLAVSYEQYF.

V and J are TRBV20-1 and TRBJ2-1; the TCRdb call, TRBD1, lacks DNA for checking. This CDR3 region has 15 residues. CDR1 DFQATT and CDR2 SNEGSKA come from the germline V gene (reference sequence). This CDR3 is CSATSGGRVADEQFF.

The chain employs TRBV29-1 and TRBJ2-1. Germline V gene lookup returns CDR1 SQVTM and CDR2 ANQGSEA. CDR3 size: 13 residues. The CDR3 here is CSVDGRTYNEQFF.

The chain joins TRBV4-3 to TRBJ2-1. Germline CDR1 and CDR2: LGHNA and YSLEER. The CDR3 loop spans 14 amino acids. CDR3 sequence: CASSQELLFDEQFF.

The chain is built from TRBV28 and TRBJ1-6. The CDR3 has 19 amino acids. Germline assignment: CDR1 MDHEN and CDR2 SYDVKM. CDR3 in amino acids: CASSLLRISAGSYNSPLHF.

This sequence joins TRBV27 and TRBJ2-2. The germline CDR1 and CDR2 sequences are MNHEY and SMNVEV (reference sequence). This CDR3 has 12 amino acids. The CDR3 is CASSFRTGELFF.

The chain recombines TRBV28 with TRBJ2-3. The CDR3 covers 13 residues. From germline, CDR1 is MDHEN and CDR2 SYDVKM. The CDR3 is CASSLSEAGAQYF.

The rearrangement links TRBV5-1 to TRBJ2-1; lacking DNA, the TRBD2 call made by TCRdb goes unchecked. The CDR3 extends over 14 amino acids. The germline CDR1 and CDR2 sequences are SGHRS and YFSETQ. CDR3 region: CASRSYSGNNEQFF.

This chain uses TRBV5-6 with TRBJ2-3; the TCRdb D gene call, TRBD2, has no DNA to confirm it. The CDR3 is made up of 18 amino acids. The germline CDR1 and CDR2 sequences are SGHDT and YYEEEE. This CDR3 reads CASSHGLAGVLGTDTQYF.

The chain carries TRBV27 and TRBJ1-1; as DNA is missing, the TRBD1 call by TCRdb cannot be tested. Germline loops: CDR1 MNHEY, CDR2 SMNVEV (reference sequence). This CDR3 contains 13 residues. CDR3: CASSLGTLTEAFF.

This chain joins TRBV18 and TRBJ1-1; there is no DNA to check the TCRdb D call of TRBD1. The CDR3 covers 14 residues. CDR1 is KGHSH, CDR2 LQKENI, per germline. The CDR3: CASSAGQVQPEAFF. Drawing the rest from reference TRBV18 and TRBJ1-1, the complete variable domain is NAGVMQNPRHLVRRRGQEARLRCSPMKGHSHVYWYRQLPEEGLKFMVYLQKENIIDESGMPKERFSAEFPKEGPSILRIQQVVRGDSAAYFCASSAGQVQPEAFFGQGTRLTVV.

The chain carries TRBV6-5 and TRBJ2-3. The germline CDR1 and CDR2 sequences are MNHEY and SVGAGI. The CDR3 is made up of 13 amino acids. CDR3 amino acids: CASLGRSRDTQYF.

The chain combines TRBV28 with TRBJ2-2. The length of the CDR3 is 13 residues. Germline loops: CDR1 MDHEN, CDR2 SYDVKM. This chain's CDR3 is CASFPPNTGELFF.

The chain uses TRBV6-6 and TRBJ2-7; TCRdb lists TRBD2, though no DNA is available to test this call. Germline V lookup: CDR1 MNHNY, CDR2 SVGAGI (reference sequence). The CDR3 is 15 residues long. The chain's CDR3 is CASSYSGGQTYEQYF.

The V gene is TRBV11-3, the J gene TRBJ2-7; as DNA is missing, the TRBD1 call by TCRdb cannot be tested. This CDR3 has 17 residues. Germline V gene data show CDR1 as SGHNT and CDR2 as YENEEA. Here the CDR3 reads CASSPRQGMGSSYEQYF.

The genes are TRBV7-2 and TRBJ2-5; as DNA is missing, the TRBD1 call by TCRdb cannot be tested. Germline CDR1 SGHTA, CDR2 FQGNSA. The CDR3 runs 14 residues. CDR3 region: CASSLPGQEETQYF.